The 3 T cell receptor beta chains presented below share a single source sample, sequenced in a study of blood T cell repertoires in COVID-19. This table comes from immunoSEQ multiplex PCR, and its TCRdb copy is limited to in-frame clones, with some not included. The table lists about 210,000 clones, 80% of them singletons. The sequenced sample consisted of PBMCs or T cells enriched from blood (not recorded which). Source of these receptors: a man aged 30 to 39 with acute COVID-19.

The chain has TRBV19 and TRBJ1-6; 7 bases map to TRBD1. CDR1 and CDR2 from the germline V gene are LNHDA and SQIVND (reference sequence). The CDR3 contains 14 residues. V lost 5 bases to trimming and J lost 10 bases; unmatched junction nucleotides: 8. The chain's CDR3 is CASSPGGLGSPLHF. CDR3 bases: TGTGCCAGTAGTCCAGGGGGTTTGGGATCACCCCTCCACTTT.

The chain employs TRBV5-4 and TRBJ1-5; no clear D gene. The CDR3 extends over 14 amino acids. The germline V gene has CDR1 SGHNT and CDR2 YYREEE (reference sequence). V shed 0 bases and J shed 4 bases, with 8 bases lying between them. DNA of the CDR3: TGTGCCAGCAGCTTGGGGGGAGTAAATCAGCCCCAGCATTTT. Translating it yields CASSLGGVNQPQHF.

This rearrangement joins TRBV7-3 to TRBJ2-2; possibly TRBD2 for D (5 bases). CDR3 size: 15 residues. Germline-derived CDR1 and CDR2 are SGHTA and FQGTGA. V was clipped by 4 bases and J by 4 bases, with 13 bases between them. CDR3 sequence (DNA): TGTGCCAGCAGCTCTACCACTAGTCCCACCGGGGAGCTGTTTTTT. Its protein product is CASSSTTSPTGELFF.